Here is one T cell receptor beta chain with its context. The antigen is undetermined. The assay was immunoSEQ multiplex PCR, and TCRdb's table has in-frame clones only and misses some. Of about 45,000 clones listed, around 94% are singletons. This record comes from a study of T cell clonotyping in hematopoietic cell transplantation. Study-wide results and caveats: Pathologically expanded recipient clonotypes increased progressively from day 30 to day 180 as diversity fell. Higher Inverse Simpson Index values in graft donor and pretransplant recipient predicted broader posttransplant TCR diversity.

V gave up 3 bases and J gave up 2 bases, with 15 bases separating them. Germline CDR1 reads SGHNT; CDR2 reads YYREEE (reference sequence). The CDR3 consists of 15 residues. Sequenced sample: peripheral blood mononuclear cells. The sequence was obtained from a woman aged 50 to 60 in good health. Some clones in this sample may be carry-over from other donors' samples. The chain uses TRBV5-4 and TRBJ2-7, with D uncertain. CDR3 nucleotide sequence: TGTGCCAGCAGCTCTCAAGGGAAGGCAGCCTACGAGCAGTACTTC. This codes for CASSSQGKAAYEQYF.